The 25 T cell receptor beta chains below were found in one sample sequenced in a study of blood T cell repertoires in COVID-19. Produced via immunoSEQ multiplex PCR; TCRdb's table is partial and in-frame only. This table holds around 100,000 clones, about 88% found once. Sequencing was performed on peripheral blood. These receptors were collected from a human donor in a cohort sampled during active COVID-19.

The chain links TRBV27 to TRBJ1-1; tentative D call: TRBD1 (5 bases). V was pared by 7 bases and J by 4 bases, with 16 bases between. Germline loops: CDR1 MNHEY, CDR2 SMNVEV (reference sequence). The CDR3 has 14 amino acids. For the CDR3, the DNA is TGTGCCAGCAAAAGAGGGGCCGGGGGCACTGAAGCTTTCTTT. Protein product: CASKRGAGGTEAFF.

The rearrangement uses TRBV10-3 and TRBJ2-3; TRBD2 aligns across 8 bases. Germline CDR1 is ENHRY and CDR2 is SYGVKD. The V gene end was trimmed by 3 bases and the J gene end by 2 bases; junction bases not matched to a gene: 7. The CDR3 contains 16 residues. Here the CDR3 reads CAISERLAGITDTQYF. CDR3 sequence (DNA): TGTGCCATCAGTGAAAGGCTAGCGGGTATCACAGATACGCAGTATTTT.

The V gene is TRBV9, the J gene TRBJ2-1; 11 nucleotides line up with TRBD2. The CDR3 consists of 17 residues. The V gene's germline CDR1 is SGDLS and CDR2 YYNGEE. Unmatched junction bases numbered 11, after V lost 3 bases and J lost 6 bases. CDR3 sequence reads: CASSGKILAGVRNEQFF. Written as DNA, the CDR3 is TGTGCCAGCAGCGGAAAGATACTAGCGGGGGTCCGCAATGAGCAGTTCTTC.

The genes are TRBV5-1 and TRBJ1-3; TRBD1 aligns across 7 bases. The CDR3 loop spans 19 amino acids. CDR1 is SGHRS, CDR2 YFSETQ, per germline. Losses at the gene ends were 4 bases for V and 0 bases for J; bases not matched to a gene: 16. The CDR3 protein is CASSPDAGTATISGNTIYF. CDR3 DNA: TGCGCCAGCAGCCCAGATGCGGGGACAGCTACGATCTCTGGAAACACCATATATTTT.

This clone was detected only a few times. The chain combines TRBV7-9 with TRBJ1-6; possible D gene TRBD1, 6 bases. The germline V gene encodes CDR1 SEHNR and CDR2 FQNEAQ (reference sequence). This CDR3 is built from 14 residues. Trimming cost V 5 bases and J 7 bases, with 12 bases left between them. This CDR3 reads CASSPPGGNSPLHF. CDR3 coding DNA: TGTGCCAGCAGCCCTCCGGGGGGCAATTCACCCCTCCACTTT. The variable domain in full, completed from reference TRBV7-9 and TRBJ1-6, reads DTGVSQNPRHKITKRGQNVTFRCDPISEHNRLYWYRQTLGQGPEFLTYFQNEAQLEKSRLLSDRFSAERPKGSFSTLEIQRTEQGDSAMYLCASSPPGGNSPLHFGNGTRLTVT.

V gene TRBV6-1 combines with J gene TRBJ2-2; 7 bases are a match to TRBD2. CDR1 MNHNS and CDR2 SASEGT come from the germline V gene. Trimming removed 1 base from V and 7 bases from J; junction bases left unmatched: 6. The CDR3 sequence is 15 residues long. In nucleotides, the CDR3 is TGTGCCAGCAGTGAAGGGACTAGGACTAGCGGGGAGCTGTTTTTT. Translating gives CASSEGTRTSGELFF.

The DNA for the CDR3 is TGTGCCAGCAGCTTGGCTCTCTCTAGCACAGATACGCAGTATTTT. This gives the protein CASSLALSSTDTQYF. The chain links TRBV5-5 to TRBJ2-3; D call uncertain. Trimming shortened V by 0 bases and J by 0 bases, and 8 bases separated the two germline ends. Per germline, CDR1 SGHKS and CDR2 YYEKEE (reference sequence). The CDR3 contains 15 residues.

The genes are TRBV5-6 and TRBJ1-2; 7 bases align to TRBD1. CDR3 size: 16 residues. Trimming at V came to 0 bases and at J to 5 bases, leaving 10 bases not matched to a gene. Germline V gene sequence: CDR1 SGHDT, CDR2 YYEEEE. CDR3 amino acids: CASSLAGQARTYGYTF. The CDR3 DNA reads as TGTGCCAGCAGCTTGGCCGGACAGGCCCGCACTTATGGCTACACCTTC.

The rearrangement joins TRBV11-2 to TRBJ2-1; D possibly corresponds to TRBD1 (6 bases). The CDR3 has 13 amino acids. Germline V lookup: CDR1 SGHAT, CDR2 FQNNGV. V lost 6 bases and J 9 bases, leaving 15 bases between the germline ends. As DNA, the CDR3 is TGTGCCAGCAGTCCTGGACAGCTACTTGAGCAGTTCTTC. Translated: CASSPGQLLEQFF.

The V gene is TRBV9, the J gene TRBJ2-1, with TRBD1 as a possible D gene (6 bases). Germline V gene sequence: CDR1 SGDLS, CDR2 YYNGEE. V lost 0 bases to trimming and J lost 0 bases, with 10 bases between them. This CDR3 has 16 residues. CDR3 DNA: TGTGCCAGCAGCGTAGCTGAGGGACACTCCTACAATGAGCAGTTCTTC. Translated: CASSVAEGHSYNEQFF.

The V and J genes are TRBV7-9 and TRBJ2-3, with 9 bases aligning to TRBD1. Germline V lookup: CDR1 SEHNR, CDR2 FQNEAQ (reference sequence). The CDR3 consists of 15 residues. The V segment lost 6 bases and the J segment 4 bases; nucleotides outside the gene matches: 8. The CDR3 coding sequence is TGTGCCAGCAGTTTACTGGGGACAGGGCCAGATACGCAGTATTTT. Protein product: CASSLLGTGPDTQYF.

In DNA form, the CDR3 reads TGTGCCAGCAGCTTCGGGACAGAATCCAATGAGCAGTTCTTC. This encodes CASSFGTESNEQFF. The genes are TRBV7-9 and TRBJ2-1, with 7 positions matching TRBD1. Unmatched junction bases numbered 5, after V lost 3 bases and J lost 6 bases. The CDR3 covers 14 residues. In germline, CDR1 is SEHNR, CDR2 FQNEAQ (reference sequence). Filled out from reference TRBV7-9 and TRBJ2-1, the complete variable domain reads DTGVSQNPRHKITKRGQNVTFRCDPISEHNRLYWYRQTLGQGPEFLTYFQNEAQLEKSRLLSDRFSAERPKGSFSTLEIQRTEQGDSAMYLCASSFGTESNEQFFGPGTRLTVL.

V and J are TRBV7-9 and TRBJ1-5; maybe TRBD1 (5 bases). The V end lost 1 base, the J end lost 2 bases, and 6 bases lay between the germline ends. The germline CDR1 and CDR2 sequences are SEHNR and FQNEAQ (reference sequence). The CDR3 consists of 14 residues. CDR3 residues: CASSLGGRNQPQHF. The CDR3 nucleotides read TGTGCCAGCAGCTTAGGGGGCCGCAATCAGCCCCAGCATTTT.

The chain employs TRBV7-9 and TRBJ2-5; possible D gene TRBD1, 5 bases. Germline values: CDR1 SEHNR, CDR2 FQNEAQ (reference sequence). This CDR3 contains 14 residues. V was trimmed by 3 bases and J by 0 bases, leaving 8 bases between them. The CDR3 protein is CASSFVGDQETQYF. CDR3 in DNA: TGTGCCAGCAGCTTTGTAGGGGACCAAGAGACCCAGTACTTC.

The count of this clone is one. This chain joins TRBV28 and TRBJ2-7; 9 nucleotides align to TRBD1. The DNA end lines up better with TRBJ2-5; the J call may be wrong. The CDR3 extends over 14 amino acids. Germline lookup yields CDR1 MDHEN and CDR2 SYDVKM. CDR3 bases: TGTGCCAGCAGTGCGGGACAGGGCTTGAAGACCCAGTACTTC. Translated, it gives CASSAGQGLKTQYF.

The chain joins TRBV7-9 to TRBJ2-1; 12 nucleotides agree with TRBD2. This CDR3 is built from 15 residues. V trimming: 5 bases; J trimming: 4 bases; junction bases outside the gene matches: 3. The germline V gene encodes CDR1 SEHNR and CDR2 FQNEAQ (reference sequence). The CDR3 protein is CASSNTSGGYNEQFF. For the CDR3, the DNA is TGTGCCAGCAGCAACACTAGCGGGGGGTACAATGAGCAGTTCTTC.

The chain uses TRBV11-2 and TRBJ2-7; 7 bases fit TRBD1. Germline V gives CDR1 SGHAT, CDR2 FQNNGV. This CDR3 is 15 amino acids long. V was pared by 0 bases and J by 8 bases, with 10 bases of the junction left unmatched. As DNA, the CDR3 is TGTGCCAGCAGCTTAGATTGGGCAGGGGGTCTTCAGCAGTACTTC. Amino acids: CASSLDWAGGLQQYF.

The chain has TRBV21-1 and TRBJ2-7; TRBD2 is the table's D call, not checked against the DNA. TRBV21-1 is an annotated pseudogene. The CDR3 extends over 21 amino acids. CDR3 bases: TGTGCCAGCAGCAAAGCGTTCCGCCTAGCGGGAGGGCGTAGGAACGTCTACGAGCAGTACTTC. Protein product: CASSKAFRLAGGRRNVYEQYF.

This sequence joins TRBV10-1 and TRBJ2-3; 8 bases map to TRBD1. V trimming: 2 bases; J trimming: 5 bases; junction bases outside the gene matches: 15. The CDR3 length is 18 residues. The germline V gene encodes CDR1 WNHNN and CDR2 SYGVQD (reference sequence). Here the CDR3 DNA reads TGCGCCAGCAGTGAGACTATAGGACAGGGCCCCGGGCGAGATACGCAGTATTTT. Its translation: CASSETIGQGPGRDTQYF.

V gene TRBV6-5 combines with J gene TRBJ2-5; TRBD1 is a possible D gene (6 bases). Germline CDR1 reads MNHEY; CDR2 reads SVGAGI. V was shortened by 0 bases and J by 4 bases, with 9 bases between the two germline ends. The CDR3 length is 14 residues. The CDR3 spells CASSYSVRGETQYF. Here the CDR3 DNA reads TGTGCCAGCAGTTACTCGGTCAGGGGAGAGACCCAGTACTTC.

This clone came up a few times. The J gene is TRBJ1-5, the V gene TRBV19; D not certain. Trimming stripped 2 bases from V and 0 bases from J, with 17 bases between. CDR1 is LNHDA, CDR2 SQIVND, per germline (reference sequence). CDR3 length: 18 amino acids. Here the CDR3 reads CASSILIQLASSNQPQHF. The CDR3 nucleotides read TGTGCCAGTAGTATACTAATCCAGCTAGCGTCTAGCAATCAGCCCCAGCATTTT.

As to this clone: Other DNA variants within this sample encode the same CDR3. V gene TRBV5-1 combines with J gene TRBJ2-1; 10 bases fit TRBD2. V shed 0 bases and J 4 bases; nucleotides not matched to a gene: 1. The length of the CDR3 is 15 residues. The V gene's germline CDR1 is SGHRS and CDR2 YFSETQ. The CDR3 protein is CASSLGTSGYNEQFF. CDR3 DNA sequence: TGCGCCAGCAGCTTGGGGACTAGCGGATACAATGAGCAGTTCTTC. The variable domain in full, with the rest retrieved from reference TRBV5-1 and TRBJ2-1, is KAGVTQTPRYLIKTRGQQVTLSCSPISGHRSVSWYQQTPGQGLQFLFEYFSETQRNKGNFPGRFSGRQFSNSRSEMNVSTLELGDSALYLCASSLGTSGYNEQFFGPGTRLTVL.

The J gene is TRBJ2-7, the V gene TRBV25-1; D gene unclear. Germline CDR1 reads MGHDK; CDR2 reads SYGVNS. The CDR3 is 12 amino acids. V was shortened by 3 bases and J by 3 bases, with 6 bases between the two germline ends. The CDR3 loop is CASSDLVYEQYF. The CDR3 nucleotides are TGTGCCAGCAGTGACCTCGTCTACGAGCAGTACTTC.

The V gene is TRBV28, the J gene TRBJ2-3; the match to TRBD2 covers 8 bases. The CDR3 length is 14 residues. Trimming cost V 6 bases and J 1 base; bases outside gene matches: 3. From germline, CDR1 is MDHEN and CDR2 SYDVKM. The chain's CDR3 is CASRLLAGTDTQYF. For the CDR3, the DNA is TGTGCCAGCAGGCTACTAGCGGGCACAGATACGCAGTATTTT.

This clone was counted once. The chain carries TRBV7-9 and TRBJ2-6, with 12 bases identical to TRBD1. Germline trimming cut 1 base from V and 0 bases from J; bases unmatched to any gene: 4. Germline V gene data show CDR1 as SEHNR and CDR2 as FQNEAQ (reference sequence). The CDR3 sequence is 19 residues long. The CDR3 sequence: CASSLGGTGGLSGANVLTF. CDR3 coding DNA: TGTGCCAGCAGCTTAGGGGGGACAGGGGGCCTCTCTGGGGCCAACGTCCTGACTTTC.